This is a list of T cell receptor beta chains from one sample in a study of blood T cell repertoires in COVID-19. Clones were read by immunoSEQ multiplex PCR, and TCRdb kept only the in-frame ones, dropping some. This sample yields approximately 100,000 clones, of which about 89% are seen a single time; 15% to 20% belongs to the top ten. Sequencing was carried out using peripheral blood. The receptor source for this set is a human donor with acute or convalescent COVID-19. The donor label of this sample is uncertain. The CDR3 runs from the conserved cysteine through the conserved F or W. The D gene is left open where the match is weak. Size values are once, few and many counts, or a class for expanded clones, and some rows have none.

V	size	J	D	length	DNA	CDR3
TRBV30	NA	TRBJ1-1	NA	12	TGTGCCTGGATCGGGTATAACACTGAAGCTTTCTTT	CAWIGYNTEAFF
TRBV15	NA	TRBJ2-3	NA	17	TGTGCCACCAGCAGAGATTATGGCGGGGCTAGCACAGATACGCAGTATTTT	CATSRDYGGASTDTQYF
TRBV9	NA	TRBJ1-1	NA	14	TGTGCCAGCTCCCGCGGGGTTGGGAACACTGAAGCTTTCTTT	CASSRGVGNTEAFF
TRBV6-5	NA	TRBJ1-2	TRBD1	14	TGTGCCAGTACCTCGGACAGGGTTGCCTATGGCTACACCTTC	CASTSDRVAYGYTF
TRBV7-6	NA	TRBJ2-1	NA	14	TGTGCCAGCAGCCCCTTGTTGGGAGGTGGTGAGCAGTTCTTC	CASSPLLGGGEQFF
TRBV11-2	NA	TRBJ2-7	NA	12	TGTGCCAGCAGCTTAGTTTCCGAGCAGCAGTACTTC	CASSLVSEQQYF
TRBV27	NA	TRBJ1-4	NA	14	TGTGCCAGCGGGGGGGGCGCAACTAATGAAAAACTGTTTTTT	CASGGGATNEKLFF
TRBV2	once	TRBJ1-1	TRBD1	13	TGTGCCAGCAGTCCACAGGGGGTTACTGAAGCTTTCTTT	CASSPQGVTEAFF
TRBV6-1	NA	TRBJ1-2	TRBD1	16	TGTGCCAGCAGTGAACTCCCCTGGACAGGGGAGTATGGCTACACCTTC	CASSELPWTGEYGYTF
TRBV13	NA	TRBJ1-2	NA	16	TGTGCCAGCAGCCTACAACTTCAAAGGGGGAACTATGGCTACACCTTC	CASSLQLQRGNYGYTF
TRBV6-1	NA	TRBJ2-5	NA	16	TGTGCCAGCAGGGAACAACAGGGTGCCCCGTCGAGGACCCAGTACTTC	CASREQQGAPSRTQYF
TRBV6-5	NA	TRBJ2-7	TRBD1	13	TGTGCCAGCAGTTCTCGGACAGGGAACGAGCAGTACTTC	CASSSRTGNEQYF
TRBV7-6	NA	TRBJ1-2	TRBD1	17	TGTGCCAGCAGCTTAGAGGCCGGGACAGCTACTAACTATGGCTACACCTTC	CASSLEAGTATNYGYTF
TRBV6-1	NA	TRBJ1-2	TRBD1	17	TGTGCCAGCAGTGCCTGGACAGGGGCGTTAAGGTTCTATGGCTACACCTTC	CASSAWTGALRFYGYTF
TRBV5-1	NA	TRBJ2-7	TRBD1	13	TGCGCCAGCAGTTATGACAGGGGTTACGAGCAGTACTTC	CASSYDRGYEQYF
TRBV27	once	TRBJ2-2	TRBD1	14	TGTGCCAGCAGGATCGGACAGGGCTCCGAGGAGCTGTTTTTT	CASRIGQGSEELFF
TRBV5-1	NA	TRBJ2-1	TRBD2	16	TGCGCCAGCAGCTTGGGTCCTAGCGGGGGAGACGATGAGCAGTTCTTC	CASSLGPSGGDDEQFF
TRBV6-2/TRBV6-3	NA	TRBJ2-7	TRBD1	15	TGTGCCAGCAGTCTGGGACAGAGCCATACCTACGAGCAGTACTTC	CASSLGQSHTYEQYF
TRBV28	NA	TRBJ1-1	NA	15	TGTGCCAGCAGTTTATTGGGCAGCCAGAACACTGAAGCTTTCTTT	CASSLLGSQNTEAFF
TRBV14	NA	TRBJ1-1	NA	12	TGTGCCAGCAGCCAAGTCAGGCGTGAAGCTTTCTTT	CASSQVRREAFF
TRBV7-3	NA	TRBJ1-1	NA	13	TGTGCCAGCAGCCCACAGGAGAACACTGAAGCTTTCTTT	CASSPQENTEAFF
TRBV5-4	NA	TRBJ2-1	TRBD1	14	TGTGCCAGCAGCCGACAGGGGCCCTACAATGAGCAGTTCTTC	CASSRQGPYNEQFF
TRBV7-9	NA	TRBJ2-2	TRBD2	17	TGTGCCAGCAGCTTAGTGAGGGCTAGCGGTGACACCGGGGAGCTGTTTTTT	CASSLVRASGDTGELFF
TRBV7-2	NA	TRBJ1-6	TRBD1	14	TGTGCCAGCAGCCGCACAGGGGGTAATTCACCCCTCCACTTT	CASSRTGGNSPLHF
TRBV10-3	NA	TRBJ1-1	NA	14	TGTGCCATCAGTGAGGGCAGGGCGAACACTGAAGCTTTCTTT	CAISEGRANTEAFF
TRBV19	NA	TRBJ1-5	NA	13	TGTGCCAGCATATCGGGGGGCAATCAGCCCCAGCATTTT	CASISGGNQPQHF
TRBV6-5	NA	TRBJ1-3	NA	13	TGTGCCAGCAGACAGGGTATCGGAAACACCATATATTTT	CASRQGIGNTIYF
TRBV28	NA	TRBJ2-2	NA	16	TGTGCCAGCAGTTCATCTGTTCAGGAGAACACCGGGGAGCTGTTTTTT	CASSSSVQENTGELFF
TRBV28	NA	TRBJ1-2	TRBD1	14	TGTGCCAGCAGCTCCGGGACAGGAGTATATGGCTACACCTTC	CASSSGTGVYGYTF
TRBV9	NA	TRBJ2-3	NA	14	TGTGCCAGCAGCCAGACTAGTTTCGCAGATACGCAGTATTTT	CASSQTSFADTQYF
TRBV18	few	TRBJ1-1	NA	15	TGTGCCAGCTCACCGAAGGCGGGTGGAGACACTGAAGCTTTCTTT	CASSPKAGGDTEAFF
TRBV18	NA	TRBJ1-4	TRBD1	15	TGTGCCAGCTCACCACGGACAGGGGGTTATGAAAAACTGTTTTTT	CASSPRTGGYEKLFF
TRBV7-8	NA	TRBJ1-4	NA	15	TGTGCCAGCAGCTTAGCCGTCAGATATAATGAAAAACTGTTTTTT	CASSLAVRYNEKLFF
TRBV4-1	once	TRBJ1-4	TRBD1	18	TGCGCCAGCAGCCAAGATAGAGTCTTGGGGACAGGGCCCCAAAAACTGTTTTTT	CASSQDRVLGTGPQKLFF
TRBV3-1/TRBV3-2	few	TRBJ2-3	NA	13	TGTGCCAGCAGCCGAAAGGGGTTAAATACGCAGTATTTT	CASSRKGLNTQYF
TRBV28	NA	TRBJ1-6	NA	14	TGTGCCAGCAGTCCCGGAGACAGTAATTCACCCCTCCACTTT	CASSPGDSNSPLHF
TRBV5-6	NA	TRBJ1-1	NA	15	TGTGCCAGCAGCCAGACCCTCCGGGAGGTGGCTGAAGCTTTCTTT	CASSQTLREVAEAFF
TRBV4-3	NA	TRBJ2-1	TRBD2	17	TGCGCCAGCAGCCGGGCCTACGGGACTAGCGACTACAATGAGCAGTTCTTC	CASSRAYGTSDYNEQFF
TRBV5-6	NA	TRBJ2-2	NA	15	TGTGCCAGCAGCTTAAATGAGGGTTACACCGGGGAGCTGTTTTTT	CASSLNEGYTGELFF
TRBV6-5	NA	TRBJ1-1	TRBD1	15	TGTGCCAGCAGGCGTACGGACAGGATGAACACTGAAGCTTTCTTT	CASRRTDRMNTEAFF
TRBV7-8	once	TRBJ1-5	NA	15	TGTGCCAGCAGCGAGACGACAGGCCCGAATCAGCCCCAGCATTTT	CASSETTGPNQPQHF
TRBV10-3	once	TRBJ2-3	TRBD2	17	TGTGCCATAAGTACCACCGGAGGGCGGGAGGCCACAGATACGCAGTATTTT	CAISTTGGREATDTQYF
TRBV6-5	NA	TRBJ2-2	TRBD1	14	TGTGCCAGCAGGATGACAGGGGACACCGGGGAGCTGTTTTTT	CASRMTGDTGELFF
TRBV4-2	NA	TRBJ2-1	TRBD2	19	TGTGCCAGCAGCCCCCTGGGACTAGCGGGAGGGCCCTCCTACAATGAGCAGTTCTTC	CASSPLGLAGGPSYNEQFF
TRBV11-2	NA	TRBJ1-5	NA	13	TGTGCCAGCAGTCTGGGAGACAATCAGCCCCAGCATTTT	CASSLGDNQPQHF
TRBV5-1	NA	TRBJ2-3	NA	15	TGCGCCAGCAGCTTGGACGGGATGCCCACAGATACGCAGTATTTT	CASSLDGMPTDTQYF
TRBV24-1	NA	TRBJ1-2	NA	14	TGTGCCACCAGTGAAGGACACTCGGGCTATGGCTACACCTTC	CATSEGHSGYGYTF
TRBV30	NA	TRBJ2-7	TRBD2	15	TGTGCCTGGAGTGTACGGGGGGGAGGGCACTACGAGCAGTACTTC	CAWSVRGGGHYEQYF
TRBV28	NA	TRBJ1-2	TRBD1	16	TGTGCCAGCAGACAACCGGGACAGGGGGATATTCCGGGCTACACCTTC	CASRQPGQGDIPGYTF
TRBV2	NA	TRBJ1-3	NA	15	TGTGCCAGCAGCCAGACAGTAAGCTCTGGAAACACCATATATTTT	CASSQTVSSGNTIYF
TRBV27	NA	TRBJ2-1	TRBD1	16	TGTGCCAGCAGTCCCACGACAGGGGGTTGGGGCGATGAGCAGTTCTTC	CASSPTTGGWGDEQFF
TRBV10-3	NA	TRBJ1-2	NA	15	TGTGCCATCAGTGATTCCGGACAGAGCCTGCCTGGCTACACCTTC	CAISDSGQSLPGYTF
TRBV7-9	NA	TRBJ1-1	NA	14	TGTGCCAGCAGCTTAGACTATAGGAACACTGAAGCTTTCTTT	CASSLDYRNTEAFF
TRBV25-1	NA	TRBJ1-6	TRBD1	15	TGTGCCAGCAGTGAAAGGGGGCCTTATAATTCACCCCTCCACTTT	CASSERGPYNSPLHF
TRBV5-6	once	TRBJ1-1	NA	11	TGTGCCAGCAGCTTTGAGGATAGAGCTTTCTTT	CASSFEDRAFF
TRBV30	NA	TRBJ1-3	NA	13	TGTGCCTGGAGTGCGAGTATTGGAAACACCATATATTTT	CAWSASIGNTIYF
TRBV28	NA	TRBJ1-5	NA	13	TGTGCCAGCTGGGGGACTTGGAATCAGCCCCAGCATTTT	CASWGTWNQPQHF
TRBV6-2/TRBV6-3	NA	TRBJ1-1	NA	15	TGTGCCAGCAGTTACTCGAAGATTTTGGGCGCTGAAGCTTTCTTT	CASSYSKILGAEAFF